This TCR beta chain emerged from a study of cytomegalovirus exposure and HLA in healthy donors. Overall study: The approximately 120 validation repertoires were reported in a later analysis to have been generated on the same platform as the roughly 720 first-cohort repertoires.

The CDR3 length is 14 residues. V was trimmed by 6 bases and J by 3 bases, leaving 12 bases between them. Germline CDR1 and CDR2: SEHNR and FQNEAQ (reference sequence). On this clone itself: What it binds is not known.

Broader study findings: Altogether, 150 to 200 TCR beta chains were recorded as cytomegalovirus-associated.

Assay: immunoSEQ multiplex PCR; the TCRdb copy retains only in-frame clones and omits some. The sample has 120,000 to 150,000 clones; approximately 90% are singletons. Sequencing used PBMCs. The chain has TRBV7-9 and TRBJ2-4; TRBD2 is a possible D gene (5 bases). The receptor's source is a man between 18 and 29 years old in good health and CMV-seronegative. CDR3 in amino acids: CASSEGPVKNIQYF. The CDR3 DNA reads as TGTGCCAGCAGTGAGGGCCCGGTCAAAAACATTCAGTACTTC.